The subject of this entry is one TCR beta chain. Seattle-derived patients entered the study during active infection and were followed longitudinally. The data are from a study of blood T cell repertoires in COVID-19. Study-level information: Samples of COVID-19 (acute and convalescent) were obtained from the United States, Italy and Spain. PBMCs, B-cell-depleted T cells, or T cells provided the cDNA or gDNA that made up the material.

The CDR3 sequence is 13 residues long. The V gene's germline CDR1 is GTSNPN and CDR2 SVGIG (reference sequence). The ends were cut back, 4 bases at V and 0 bases at J, with 8 bases in the middle. In the original workflow: Counts of nucleated cells, estimated from reference gene primer amplification, were obtained. Method: immunoSEQ multiplex PCR; TCRdb's copy keeps in-frame clones and lacks some. V, J and clone size are taken as reported in that table, and D and trimming were inferred from the DNA itself. The sample lists a few hundred thousand clones, 90% occurring once. Sequenced material: peripheral blood. The origin of this receptor is a woman between 50 and 59 years old with COVID-19, enrolled during active disease. The chain links TRBV30 to TRBJ2-3; D call uncertain. CDR3 sequence (DNA): TGTGCCTGGAACGAGATTAGCACAGATACGCAGTATTTT. It encodes CAWNEISTDTQYF.